A single sample is the source of the 7 T cell receptor beta chains below, sequenced in a study of blood T cells in healthy people across ages. Then a second PCR, running roughly 6 to 12 cycles, was carried out with a sample-barcoded 5' primer and a J-beta primer mix. Each CDR3 protein gets one entry after TCRdb re-called the 5' RACE reads with MiXCR. The sample carries some 780,000 distinct CDR3 sequences, roughly 56% recorded once. The sequenced material came from blood. The source of these receptors is a middle-aged man in good health.

The CDR3 region is CASSYRQGGETQYF. CDR3 in DNA: TGTGCCAGCAGTTACCGACAGGGAGGAGAGACCCAGTACTTC. The V call is TRBV6-6, the J call TRBJ2-5; D may be TRBD1 (7 bases). The germline gives CDR1 MNHNY, CDR2 SVGAGI (reference sequence). There are 14 residues in the CDR3. V was clipped by 2 bases and J by 4 bases, with 11 bases between them.

A few counts support this clonotype. The chain carries TRBV20-1 and TRBJ1-6; possibly TRBD1 for D (6 bases). The CDR3 has 14 residues. The ends were cut back, 1 base at V and 8 bases at J, with 12 bases in the middle. The V gene's germline CDR1 is DFQATT and CDR2 SNEGSKA (reference sequence). CDR3 protein: CSARADSNHSPLHF. Written as DNA, the CDR3 is TGCAGTGCTAGAGCGGACAGTAACCATTCACCCCTCCACTTT.

The chain recombines TRBV5-1 with TRBJ2-1; 10 bases fit TRBD2. This CDR3 contains 15 residues. The V and J ends lost 4 bases and 4 bases, in that order; junction bases with no gene match: 5. Germline values: CDR1 SGHRS, CDR2 YFSETQ. The CDR3 DNA reads as TGCGCCAGCAGCGTGTCTAGCGGGGGTTACAATGAGCAGTTCTTC. It translates to CASSVSSGGYNEQFF.

V gene TRBV5-1 combines with J gene TRBJ2-1; 12 bases are shared with TRBD2. V lost 4 bases, J lost 3 bases, and 5 bases stayed unmatched. Germline CDR1 and CDR2: SGHRS and YFSETQ. This CDR3 is built from 16 residues. The CDR3 DNA follows: TGCGCCAGCAGCCTAGGGGGACTAGCGGGCTACAATGAGCAGTTCTTC. Translation: CASSLGGLAGYNEQFF.

This chain links TRBV5-1 with TRBJ2-1; 10 bases map to TRBD2. J gave up 9 bases and V 0 bases, and 6 bases lay outside the gene matches. Germline values: CDR1 SGHRS, CDR2 YFSETQ. The CDR3 is 15 amino acids. CDR3 region: CASSLAGVAGGEQFF. CDR3 bases: TGCGCCAGCAGCTTGGCCGGGGTAGCGGGAGGTGAGCAGTTCTTC.

On this clonotype: At one boundary the junction diverges from the germline segment, which might be a read error. J is TRBJ1-1 and V is TRBV14, with D maybe TRBD1 (5 bases). The V gene's germline CDR1 is SGHDN and CDR2 FVKESK. The CDR3 has 14 amino acids. The CDR3 protein is CASSQGRKNPEAFF. The CDR3 region has the DNA TGTGCCAGCAGCCAGGGACGGAAGAACCCTGAAGCTTTCTTT.

The V call is TRBV20-1, the J call TRBJ1-5; 7 bases match TRBD1. The CDR3 spans 19 residues. V lost 2 bases and J lost 0; bases outside the gene matches: 16. Germline values: CDR1 DFQATT, CDR2 SNEGSKA (reference sequence). DNA of the CDR3: TGCAGTGCTAGAAGGGGGGGACAGCCTGTCCATTATAGCAATCAGCCCCAGCATTTT. As protein: CSARRGGQPVHYSNQPQHF.